These 32 T cell receptor beta chains were all obtained from the same sample, sequenced in a study of beta chain features in type 1 diabetes. Reverse transcribing all isolated RNA meant expressed TCRB transcripts were sequenced. Sequencing was performed with immunoSEQ multiplex PCR; in TCRdb, only in-frame clones are kept and a portion is missing. Of 500,000 to 700,000 clones in the sample, 15% to 19% were seen once. Sequenced input: naive CD4+ T cells from blood. These receptors originate from a man in his late teens or twenties in good health.

This clone appeared a few times. The chain uses TRBV11-2 and TRBJ2-7; TRBD2 agrees at 11 bases. Germline trimming cut 4 bases from V and 2 bases from J; bases unmatched to any gene: 4. Per germline, CDR1 SGHAT and CDR2 FQNNGV. This CDR3 contains 15 residues. The chain's CDR3 is CASSSLAGGTYEQYF. The CDR3 nucleotides are TGTGCCAGCAGCTCTCTAGCGGGGGGAACCTACGAGCAGTACTTC. Full variable domain (missing parts from reference TRBV11-2 and TRBJ2-7): EAGVAQSPRYKIIEKRQSVAFWCNPISGHATLYWYQQILGQGPKLLIQFQNNGVVDDSQLPKDRFSAERLKGVDSTLKIQPAKLEDSAVYLCASSSLAGGTYEQYFGPGTRLTVT.

The chain employs TRBV5-1 and TRBJ1-1; the D is unclear. The CDR3 sequence is 13 residues long. The V gene's germline CDR1 is SGHRS and CDR2 YFSETQ. The ends were cut back, 5 bases at V and 4 bases at J, with 12 bases in the middle. The CDR3 DNA is TGCGCCAGCAGGGTGGGATTGGTCACTGAAGCTTTCTTT. Protein: CASRVGLVTEAFF.

The chain uses TRBV30 and TRBJ1-2; 9 bases are a match to TRBD1. The germline V gene encodes CDR1 GTSNPN and CDR2 SVGIG (reference sequence). V shed 5 bases and J 8 bases; nucleotides not matched to a gene: 12. This CDR3 region has 14 residues. The CDR3 DNA reads TGTGCCTGGGTGAACAGGGGGCGGAAGGGAGGCTACACCTTC. Residues: CAWVNRGRKGGYTF.

This clone was counted between two and nine times. This chain uses TRBV7-9 with TRBJ2-1; TRBD2 matches 11 bases. This CDR3 has 16 residues. V was pared by 4 bases and J by 6 bases, with 8 bases of the junction left unmatched. The germline gives CDR1 SEHNR, CDR2 FQNEAQ (reference sequence). This chain's CDR3 is CASSSPRTSGSNEQFF. The CDR3 region has the DNA TGTGCCAGCAGCTCTCCGCGGACTAGCGGGTCCAATGAGCAGTTCTTC. The full variable domain, its missing parts supplied by reference TRBV7-9 and TRBJ2-1, is DTGVSQNPRHKITKRGQNVTFRCDPISEHNRLYWYRQTLGQGPEFLTYFQNEAQLEKSRLLSDRFSAERPKGSFSTLEIQRTEQGDSAMYLCASSSPRTSGSNEQFFGPGTRLTVL.

The chain has TRBV7-8 and TRBJ2-1; D uncertain. Trimming left V 0 bases short and J 2 bases short, with 11 bases between. Germline V gives CDR1 SGHVS, CDR2 FQNEAQ. This CDR3 is 16 amino acids long. The CDR3 loop is CASSLAVGRPYNEQFF. The CDR3 coding sequence is TGTGCCAGCAGCTTAGCGGTAGGGCGACCCTACAATGAGCAGTTCTTC.

This clone is a singleton in its sample. The chain employs TRBV27 and TRBJ2-3; unclear D gene. This CDR3 has 14 amino acids. CDR1 and CDR2 from the germline V gene are MNHEY and SMNVEV (reference sequence). V was trimmed by 4 bases and J by 7 bases, leaving 15 bases between them. CDR3 DNA sequence: TGTGCCAGCAGTTACGACACGGAGTCACATACGCAGTATTTT. This codes for CASSYDTESHTQYF.

This chain connects TRBV4-3 to TRBJ1-2; 7 positions agree with TRBD1. V shed 3 bases, J shed 8 bases, and the junction held 15 bases outside the gene matches. The CDR3 runs to 16 residues. Germline CDR1 and CDR2: LGHNA and YSLEER. This chain's CDR3 is CASSHASRTTGVGYTF. CDR3 nucleotides: TGCGCCAGCAGCCACGCAAGTAGGACCACAGGGGTCGGCTACACCTTC.

This clone has just a few counts. The V call is TRBV5-1, the J call TRBJ2-7; 9 nucleotides align to TRBD1. The CDR3 spans 16 residues. From germline, CDR1 is SGHRS and CDR2 YFSETQ. V was clipped by 0 bases and J by 3 bases; unmatched bases: 7. The CDR3 DNA follows: TGCGCCAGCAGCTTGGGACCGGGACAGGGCAACTACGAGCAGTACTTC. Its translation is CASSLGPGQGNYEQYF.

This clone showed up just a few times. The V and J genes are TRBV2 and TRBJ1-5; TRBD1 aligns across 7 bases. The CDR3 runs to 13 residues. Trimming took 9 bases from V and 7 from J; bases not matched to a gene: 9. Germline V gene sequence: CDR1 SNHLY, CDR2 FYNNEI. The DNA for the CDR3 is TGTGCCAGTGAAGGGGGCTCGAAGCAGCCCCAGCATTTT. Encoded protein: CASEGGSKQPQHF.

This sequence joins TRBV25-1 and TRBJ2-1; 9 bases map to TRBD2. The CDR3 runs 14 residues. V lost 3 bases, J lost 8 bases, and 5 bases stayed unmatched. Germline V gene data show CDR1 as MGHDK and CDR2 as SYGVNS. This CDR3 reads CASSEASGTDEQFF. In DNA form, the CDR3 reads TGTGCCAGCAGTGAGGCTAGCGGGACGGATGAGCAGTTCTTC.

This clone occurred many times. Other nucleotide sequences in the sample specify the same CDR3. The chain is built from TRBV7-9 and TRBJ2-7, with D maybe TRBD1 (6 bases). The V end lost 4 bases, the J end lost 3 bases, and 7 bases lay between the germline ends. Germline assignment: CDR1 SEHNR and CDR2 FQNEAQ (reference sequence). This CDR3 is 12 amino acids long. The CDR3 sequence is CASSSQGYEQYF. The CDR3 bases are TGTGCCAGCAGCTCACAGGGCTACGAGCAGTACTTC.

This clone has a handful of counts. The junction departs from germline at one end; a sequencing error may be responsible. CDR3: CASSQGGVGEIGLF. The DNA for the CDR3 is TGTGCCAGCAGCCAAGGTGGGGTGGGGGAGATAGGGCTCTTC. The chain couples TRBV4-2 to TRBJ2-1, with D tentatively TRBD1 or TRBD2 (5 bases each). The germline gives CDR1 LGHNA, CDR2 YNFKEQ. The CDR3 is 14 amino acids.

This clone turned up a few times. The chain employs TRBV7-6 and TRBJ2-7; no clear D. Trimming removed 1 base at V and 4 bases at J, with 14 bases between. The V gene's germline CDR1 is SGHVS and CDR2 FNYEAQ. CDR3 length equals 15 residues. The CDR3 loop is CASSLVPTTSYEQYF. In nucleotides, the CDR3 is TGTGCCAGCAGCTTAGTACCCACCACAAGTTACGAGCAGTACTTC.

This clone was observed a few times. The chain uses TRBV15 and TRBJ2-1; D remains ambiguous. V lost 0 bases, J lost 4 bases, and 13 bases lay in between. CDR1 LNHNV and CDR2 YYDKDF come from the germline V gene (reference sequence). The CDR3 has 16 amino acids. In nucleotides, the CDR3 is TGTGCCACCAGCAGAGATAAGACCCTTCGATACAATGAGCAGTTCTTC. Translating it yields CATSRDKTLRYNEQFF.

This chain's CDR3 is CASSFLQGYNEQFF. CDR3 bases: TGTGCCAGCAGTTTTCTCCAGGGTTACAATGAGCAGTTCTTC. The chain carries TRBV27 and TRBJ2-1, with D perhaps TRBD1 (5 bases). The CDR3 has 14 amino acids. Germline V gene lookup returns CDR1 MNHEY and CDR2 SMNVEV (reference sequence). The V end lost 3 bases, the J end lost 4 bases, and 10 bases lay between the germline ends.

The V and J genes are TRBV19 and TRBJ2-7; TRBD1 agrees at 8 bases. Looked up from germline, CDR1 is LNHDA and CDR2 is SQIVND (reference sequence). The CDR3 is 13 residues long. Trimming removed 9 bases from V and 5 bases from J; junction bases left unmatched: 9. The CDR3 reads CASQDRGSHEQYF. In DNA form, the CDR3 reads TGTGCCAGCCAAGACAGGGGTAGCCACGAGCAGTACTTC.

This clone was found a few times. The genes are TRBV5-6 and TRBJ2-1, with D maybe TRBD2 (5 bases). This CDR3 is built from 15 residues. The germline V gene has CDR1 SGHDT and CDR2 YYEEEE. V shed 0 bases and J shed 15 bases, with 22 bases lying between them. CDR3 sequence reads: CASSLVPPWRTFAFF. CDR3 sequence (DNA): TGTGCCAGCAGCTTGGTGCCACCCTGGAGGACGTTCGCGTTCTTC.

This clone was counted only a few times. This rearrangement joins TRBV5-1 to TRBJ2-4; D call uncertain. CDR1 and CDR2 (germline): SGHRS, YFSETQ. The length of the CDR3 is 14 residues. The V end was cut by 2 bases, the J end by 3 bases, with 9 bases between. The CDR3 is CASSFGSNKNIQYF. CDR3 coding DNA: TGCGCCAGCAGCTTTGGAAGTAACAAAAACATTCAGTACTTC.

The chain recombines TRBV6-4 with TRBJ2-1; D uncertain. The V end was cut by 5 bases, the J end by 12 bases, with 11 bases between. Germline V gene lookup returns CDR1 MRHNA and CDR2 SNTAGT. The CDR3 covers 11 residues. CDR3 nucleotides: TGTGCCAGCAGTCCCTCGAATCCGCAGTTCTTC. Translated: CASSPSNPQFF.

This clone was observed a few times. This chain uses TRBV7-2 with TRBJ2-7; 9 nucleotides match TRBD1. V lost 11 bases, J lost 7 bases, and 9 bases stayed unmatched. The CDR3 length is 12 residues. Germline loops: CDR1 SGHTA, CDR2 FQGNSA. The CDR3 DNA reads as TGTGCCTGCCGGTGGACAGGGGAGGAGCAGTACTTC. Translated: CACRWTGEEQYF. Using reference TRBV7-2 and TRBJ2-7 for the parts outside the CDR3, the full variable domain is GAGVSQSPSNKVTEKGKDVELRCDPISGHTALYWYRQSLGQGLEFLIYFQGNSAPDKSGLPSDRFSAERTGGSVSTLTIQRTQQEDSAVYLCACRWTGEEQYFGPGTRLTVT.

A few counts support this clone. The chain links TRBV14 to TRBJ2-3, with TRBD1 matching 7 bases. V lost 3 bases, J lost 3 bases, and 12 bases stayed unmatched. The CDR3 is 17 amino acids. Per the germline V gene, CDR1 is SGHDN and CDR2 is FVKESK. The CDR3: CASSHYRGSGGTDTQYF. The CDR3, as DNA: TGTGCCAGCAGCCATTACAGGGGCTCGGGTGGTACAGATACGCAGTATTTT.

The V gene is TRBV18, the J gene TRBJ1-2; weak D call: TRBD1 (6 bases). The CDR3 runs to 16 residues. Germline-derived CDR1 and CDR2 are KGHSH and LQKENI. V lost 2 bases, J lost 2 bases, and 15 bases lay in between. The CDR3 DNA is TGTGCCAGCTCACCATCGCGATCAGGGGTGAACTATGGCTACACCTTC. Its translation: CASSPSRSGVNYGYTF.

This chain links TRBV7-9 with TRBJ1-4, with D unresolved. This CDR3 has 15 residues. Germline V gene lookup returns CDR1 SEHNR and CDR2 FQNEAQ (reference sequence). The V end lost 8 bases, the J end lost 8 bases, and 21 bases lay between the germline ends. The CDR3 region has the DNA TGTGCCAGCGTTCGGGGAAGGCAGGAGCGAGAAAAACTGTTTTTT. It is translated as CASVRGRQEREKLFF.

A few counts support this clone. This chain connects TRBV5-5 to TRBJ1-4, with D perhaps matching TRBD1 (5 bases). The CDR3 consists of 14 residues. Germline lookup yields CDR1 SGHKS and CDR2 YYEKEE (reference sequence). The V gene lost 4 bases and the J gene lost 7 bases, with 14 bases spanning the gap. CDR3 DNA: TGTGCCAGCAGCCCACGGGGGGTTAGTGAAAAACTGTTTTTT. This gives the protein CASSPRGVSEKLFF.

The chain is built from TRBV29-1 and TRBJ2-7; possibly TRBD2 for D (5 bases). This CDR3 has 15 amino acids. Germline assignment: CDR1 SQVTM and CDR2 ANQGSEA. The V end was cut by 7 bases, the J end by 0 bases, with 19 bases between. CDR3 sequence (DNA): TGCAGCGCCGTACGGGAACCTTCCAGCTCCTACGAGCAGTACTTC. Translating gives CSAVREPSSSYEQYF.

This clone was recorded a few times. The V gene is TRBV5-1, the J gene TRBJ1-3, with D perhaps TRBD1 (5 bases). V lost 1 base and J 9 bases, leaving 14 bases between the germline ends. The CDR3 sequence is 14 residues long. Germline V gene lookup returns CDR1 SGHRS and CDR2 YFSETQ. The CDR3 DNA sequence: TGCGCCAGCAGCTTGAATCAGGGTGGAGGCACCATATATTTT. Translating it yields CASSLNQGGGTIYF.

This clone has a handful of counts. The chain is built from TRBV21-1 and TRBJ2-7; TRBD1, the table's D call, was not compared with the DNA. TRBV21-1 is a listed pseudogene. The CDR3 has 17 amino acids. The DNA of the CDR3 is TGTGCCAGCAGCCCCCTTCCCGAGACAGGGCCCGTGGACGAGCAGTACTTC. The encoded protein is CASSPLPETGPVDEQYF.

This chain uses TRBV9 with TRBJ2-4; weak D call: TRBD1 (7 bases). Germline-derived CDR1 and CDR2 are SGDLS and YYNGEE. Deletions cut 4 bases from V and 3 bases from J, with 20 bases between. The CDR3 is 17 residues long. CDR3: CASSPGDRRINKNIQYF. The CDR3 nucleotides are TGTGCCAGCAGCCCGGGGGACAGACGAATAAACAAAAACATTCAGTACTTC. The full variable domain, its missing parts supplied by reference TRBV9 and TRBJ2-4, is DSGVTQTPKHLITATGQRVTLRCSPRSGDLSVYWYQQSLDQGLQFLIQYYNGEERAKGNILERFSAQQFPDLHSELNLSSLELGDSALYFCASSPGDRRINKNIQYFGAGTRLSVL.

V usage is TRBV9 and J usage is TRBJ1-1; TRBD1 aligns across 8 bases. The CDR3 contains 15 residues. J lost 3 bases, V lost 3 bases, and 7 bases had no gene match. Germline CDR1 and CDR2: SGDLS and YYNGEE. CDR3 protein: CASSARTGRDTEAFF. The CDR3 bases are TGTGCCAGCAGCGCCCGGACAGGGAGGGACACTGAAGCTTTCTTT.

This chain connects TRBV14 to TRBJ2-1; tentatively, D is TRBD2 (5 bases). Trimming stripped 7 bases from V and 2 bases from J, with 15 bases between. Looked up from germline, CDR1 is SGHDN and CDR2 is FVKESK. The CDR3 has 15 amino acids. The CDR3 protein is CASKQSREPYNEQFF. DNA of the CDR3: TGTGCCAGCAAACAAAGCCGGGAACCCTACAATGAGCAGTTCTTC.

This chain connects TRBV9 to TRBJ1-2, with 7 bases identical to TRBD1. The CDR3 has 15 amino acids. The germline V gene has CDR1 SGDLS and CDR2 YYNGEE. J was trimmed by 7 bases and V by 0 bases; bases with no gene match: 9. CDR3 loop: CASSVVGGGVSGYTF. In DNA form, the CDR3 reads TGTGCCAGCAGCGTAGTTGGAGGGGGCGTAAGTGGCTACACCTTC.

This clone was observed a handful of times. The sample has other DNA sequences that encode this CDR3 too. The chain uses TRBV7-2 and TRBJ2-7, with D possibly TRBD1 on 5 matching bases. The CDR3 consists of 13 residues. V gave up 1 base and J gave up 4 bases, with 8 bases separating them. Germline CDR1 and CDR2: SGHTA and FQGNSA. CDR3 in amino acids: CASSLGRGYEQYF. CDR3 bases: TGTGCCAGCAGCTTAGGTAGGGGATACGAGCAGTACTTC.